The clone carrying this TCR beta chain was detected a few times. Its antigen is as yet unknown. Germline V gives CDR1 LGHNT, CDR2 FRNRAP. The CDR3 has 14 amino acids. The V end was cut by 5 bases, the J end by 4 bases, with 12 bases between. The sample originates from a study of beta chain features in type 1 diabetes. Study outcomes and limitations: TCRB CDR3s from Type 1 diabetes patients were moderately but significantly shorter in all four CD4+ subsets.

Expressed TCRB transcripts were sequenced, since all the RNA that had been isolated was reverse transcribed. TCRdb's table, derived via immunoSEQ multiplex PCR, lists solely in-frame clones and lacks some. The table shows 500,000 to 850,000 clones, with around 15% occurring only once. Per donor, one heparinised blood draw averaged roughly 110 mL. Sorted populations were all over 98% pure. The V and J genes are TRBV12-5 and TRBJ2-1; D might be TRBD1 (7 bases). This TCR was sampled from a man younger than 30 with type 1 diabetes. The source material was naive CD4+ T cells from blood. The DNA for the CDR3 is TGTGCTAGTGGTACAGGGGAGGAATACAATGAGCAGTTCTTC. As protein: CASGTGEEYNEQFF.